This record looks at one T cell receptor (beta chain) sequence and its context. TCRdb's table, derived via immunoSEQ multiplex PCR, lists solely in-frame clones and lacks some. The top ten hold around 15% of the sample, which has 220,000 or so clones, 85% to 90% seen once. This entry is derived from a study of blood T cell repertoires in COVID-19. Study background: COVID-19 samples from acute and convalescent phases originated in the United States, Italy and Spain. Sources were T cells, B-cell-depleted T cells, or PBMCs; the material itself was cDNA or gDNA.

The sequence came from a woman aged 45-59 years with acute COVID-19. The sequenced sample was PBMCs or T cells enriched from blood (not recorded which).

The CDR3 sequence is CASSPLQNTGELFF. DNA of the CDR3: TGTGCCAGCTCACCACTTCAAAACACCGGGGAGCTGTTTTTT. This chain links TRBV18 with TRBJ2-2; D not certain. Between the trimmed V and J ends, which lost 1 base and 2 bases, there was a span of 5 bases. Germline lookup yields CDR1 KGHSH and CDR2 LQKENI. The CDR3 consists of 14 residues.